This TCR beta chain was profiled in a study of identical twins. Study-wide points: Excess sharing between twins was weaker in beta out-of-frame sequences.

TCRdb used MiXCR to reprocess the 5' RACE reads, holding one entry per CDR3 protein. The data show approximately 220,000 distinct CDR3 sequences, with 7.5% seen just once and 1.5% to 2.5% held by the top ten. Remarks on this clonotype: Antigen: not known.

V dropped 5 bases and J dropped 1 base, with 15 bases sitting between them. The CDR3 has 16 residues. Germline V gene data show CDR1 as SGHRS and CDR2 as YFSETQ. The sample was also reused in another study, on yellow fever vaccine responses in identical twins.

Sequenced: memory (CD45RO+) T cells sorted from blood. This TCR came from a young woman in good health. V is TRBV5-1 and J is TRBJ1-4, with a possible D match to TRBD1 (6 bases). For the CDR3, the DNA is TGCGCCAGCAGTGAATTCCAGGGGCAAACTAATGAAAAACTGTTTTTT. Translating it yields CASSEFQGQTNEKLFF.